Below are 23 T cell receptor beta chains sequenced from a single sample in a study of T cell responses to AZD1222 COVID-19 vaccine. Assay: immunoSEQ multiplex PCR; the TCRdb copy retains only in-frame clones and omits some. Altogether around 160,000 clones are present, roughly 91% being singletons, with the ten largest covering under 2%. Material: peripheral blood, obtained on day 0 of AZD1222 vaccination. Receptors were obtained from an adult in good health.

V is TRBV2 and J is TRBJ2-3; unclear D gene. Germline V CDR1 and CDR2: SNHLY, FYNNEI. CDR3 length: 12 amino acids. V lost 3 bases to trimming and J lost 4 bases, with 5 bases between them. The CDR3 nucleotides read TGTGCCAGCAGTGACGAGGCAGATACGCAGTATTTT. This codes for CASSDEADTQYF.

The chain links TRBV5-6 to TRBJ1-2; the match to TRBD1 covers 9 bases. Trimming removed 2 bases from V and 6 bases from J; junction bases left unmatched: 11. Per the germline V gene, CDR1 is SGHDT and CDR2 is YYEEEE. The CDR3 extends over 16 amino acids. CDR3 protein: CASSFPDTDRGNGYTF. CDR3 coding DNA: TGTGCCAGCAGCTTTCCCGATACCGACAGGGGGAATGGCTACACCTTC.

The chain employs TRBV18 and TRBJ2-7, with D tentatively TRBD2 (5 bases). The CDR3 has 14 amino acids. The germline V gene has CDR1 KGHSH and CDR2 LQKENI. V dropped 0 bases and J dropped 3 bases, with 9 bases sitting between them. The CDR3 coding sequence is TGTGCCAGCTCACCACCGGGAGCGAACTACGAGCAGTACTTC. Encoded protein: CASSPPGANYEQYF. The full variable domain, completed using reference TRBV18 and TRBJ2-7, is NAGVMQNPRHLVRRRGQEARLRCSPMKGHSHVYWYRQLPEEGLKFMVYLQKENIIDESGMPKERFSAEFPKEGPSILRIQQVVRGDSAAYFCASSPPGANYEQYFGPGTRLTVT.

This clone was counted only a few times. The chain combines TRBV2 with TRBJ1-6; possibly TRBD1 for D (6 bases). Germline lookup yields CDR1 SNHLY and CDR2 FYNNEI. V dropped 7 bases and J dropped 4 bases, with 8 bases sitting between them. The CDR3 loop spans 13 amino acids. The CDR3 region is CASNQGYNSPLHF. The CDR3 DNA reads TGTGCCAGCAATCAGGGGTATAATTCACCCCTCCACTTT.

In DNA, the CDR3 is TGTGCCAGCAGCTTGCCAACAGGGGGCGCGGGCTACACCTTC. This translates into CASSLPTGGAGYTF. This rearrangement joins TRBV5-5 to TRBJ1-2; the match to TRBD1 covers 9 bases. Germline V CDR1 and CDR2: SGHKS, YYEKEE (reference sequence). Germline trimming cut 1 base from V and 8 bases from J; bases unmatched to any gene: 6. This CDR3 is built from 14 residues.

The chain has TRBV27 and TRBJ1-1; D gene uncertain. The CDR3 is 12 amino acids. From germline, CDR1 is MNHEY and CDR2 SMNVEV (reference sequence). V was cut by 5 bases and J by 5 bases, with 9 bases left in between. The CDR3 here is CASSTRGTEAFF. The CDR3 DNA reads as TGTGCCAGCAGTACCAGAGGGACTGAAGCTTTCTTT.

The rearrangement joins TRBV7-3 to TRBJ1-1, with 10 positions matching TRBD1. This CDR3 spans 15 amino acids. CDR1 SGHTA and CDR2 FQGTGA come from the germline V gene. Germline trimming cut 3 bases from V and 1 base from J; bases unmatched to any gene: 2. The CDR3 DNA is TGTGCCAGCAGCTTGGGACAGGGGACGAACACTGAAGCTTTCTTT. This gives the protein CASSLGQGTNTEAFF. The complete variable domain, with remaining parts taken from reference TRBV7-3 and TRBJ1-1, reads GAGVSQTPSNKVTEKGKYVELRCDPISGHTALYWYRQSLGQGPEFLIYFQGTGAADDSGLPNDRFFAVRPEGSVSTLKIQRTERGDSAVYLCASSLGQGTNTEAFFGQGTRLTVV.

The rearrangement uses TRBV11-2 and TRBJ1-1; D is undetermined. The CDR3 has 13 residues. Trimming cost V 5 bases and J 5 bases, with 12 bases left between them. Germline V lookup: CDR1 SGHAT, CDR2 FQNNGV. CDR3 coding DNA: TGTGCCAGCAGCCTTGTTGAGCGTACTGAAGCTTTCTTT. This sequence encodes CASSLVERTEAFF.

This clone was seen a single time. The V gene is TRBV2, the J gene TRBJ2-5, with D uncertain. Germline loops: CDR1 SNHLY, CDR2 FYNNEI. The germline V and J ends were trimmed by 5 bases and 0 bases, with 7 bases remaining between them. This CDR3 spans 13 amino acids. Here the CDR3 DNA reads TGTGCCAGCAGTCCAGAGTACCAAGAGACCCAGTACTTC. Amino acids: CASSPEYQETQYF.

This clone was seen only once. This chain joins TRBV6-5 and TRBJ1-1; D gene ambiguous. Germline-derived CDR1 and CDR2 are MNHEY and SVGAGI. V was shortened by 5 bases and J by 3 bases, with 7 bases between the two germline ends. There are 12 residues in the CDR3. In DNA, the CDR3 is TGTGCCAGCAGTCGCTCAGACACTGAAGCTTTCTTT. Its protein product is CASSRSDTEAFF.

The chain carries TRBV9 and TRBJ2-3, with a weak D call TRBD2 (5 bases). This CDR3 comprises 15 residues. CDR1 SGDLS and CDR2 YYNGEE come from the germline V gene. V shed 0 bases and J shed 5 bases, with 13 bases lying between them. CDR3: CASSVANGIGDTQYF. The CDR3 coding sequence is TGTGCCAGCAGCGTAGCTAACGGGATAGGAGATACGCAGTATTTT.

This chain uses TRBV5-6 with TRBJ1-4, with D possibly TRBD1 on 5 matching bases. This CDR3 has 14 residues. CDR1 SGHDT and CDR2 YYEEEE come from the germline V gene. V was cut by 2 bases and J by 5 bases, with 10 bases left in between. CDR3: CASSLRDGNEKLFF. CDR3 sequence (DNA): TGTGCCAGCAGCTTAAGGGACGGAAATGAAAAACTGTTTTTT. The variable domain in full, completed from reference TRBV5-6 and TRBJ1-4, reads DAGVTQSPTHLIKTRGQQVTLRCSPKSGHDTVSWYQQALGQGPQFIFQYYEEEERQRGNFPDRFSGHQFPNYSSELNVNALLLGDSALYLCASSLRDGNEKLFFGSGTQLSVL.

The rearrangement uses TRBV7-9 and TRBJ1-2; weak D call: TRBD1 (6 bases). Trimming took 5 bases from V and 3 from J, leaving 16 bases between them. CDR3 length: 15 residues. Germline-derived CDR1 and CDR2 are SEHNR and FQNEAQ (reference sequence). The CDR3: CASSEVAGADYGYTF. The CDR3 DNA reads as TGTGCCAGCAGCGAAGTAGCAGGGGCGGACTATGGCTACACCTTC.

The chain joins TRBV10-3 to TRBJ1-1; D is uncertain. V was cut by 2 bases and J by 2 bases, with 12 bases left in between. Germline V gene sequence: CDR1 ENHRY, CDR2 SYGVKD. The CDR3 is made up of 15 amino acids. This CDR3 is CAISEGQRTNTEAFF. The DNA of the CDR3 is TGTGCCATCAGTGAGGGCCAGAGAACCAACACTGAAGCTTTCTTT.

This chain uses TRBV12-3 or TRBV12-4 with TRBJ2-7, with 7 bases identical to TRBD1. The CDR3 extends over 13 amino acids. The J segment lost 2 bases and the V segment lost 6 bases, leaving 4 bases of the junction unmatched. The CDR3 is CASRGDRTYEQYF. As DNA, the CDR3 is TGTGCCAGCAGGGGGGACAGAACCTACGAGCAGTACTTC.

The V and J genes are TRBV2 and TRBJ1-4; D is ambiguous. This CDR3 is 15 amino acids long. Germline V gene lookup returns CDR1 SNHLY and CDR2 FYNNEI. The V end lost 7 bases, the J end lost 0 bases, and 12 bases lay between the germline ends. CDR3 residues: CASKTGLSTNEKLFF. In nucleotides, the CDR3 is TGTGCCAGCAAAACGGGATTATCAACTAATGAAAAACTGTTTTTT. Drawing the rest from reference TRBV2 and TRBJ1-4, the complete variable domain is EPEVTQTPSHQVTQMGQEVILRCVPISNHLYFYWYRQILGQKVEFLVSFYNNEISEKSEIFDDQFSVERPDGSNFTLKIRSTKLEDSAMYFCASKTGLSTNEKLFFGSGTQLSVL.

The chain couples TRBV27 to TRBJ1-2; TRBD1 might be the D (6 bases). Trimming cost V 6 bases and J 7 bases, with 9 bases left between them. The CDR3 is made up of 11 amino acids. CDR1 and CDR2 (germline): MNHEY, SMNVEV (reference sequence). CDR3 nucleotide sequence: TGTGCCAGCAGAACCAGGGGTGGCTACACCTTC. It is translated as CASRTRGGYTF.

The rearrangement uses TRBV2 and TRBJ1-1; tentatively, D is TRBD1 (6 bases). V was clipped by 5 bases and J by 7 bases, with 14 bases between them. This CDR3 is built from 13 residues. The germline CDR1 and CDR2 sequences are SNHLY and FYNNEI. The CDR3 region is CASSFLGAIEAFF. The CDR3 coding sequence is TGTGCCAGCAGTTTTTTGGGGGCGATTGAAGCTTTCTTT.

This sequence joins TRBV2 and TRBJ2-1; D might be TRBD2 (7 bases). V lost 8 bases and J lost 4, with 21 bases in between. There are 16 residues in the CDR3. Germline lookup yields CDR1 SNHLY and CDR2 FYNNEI. This chain's CDR3 is CASDTGLGGTYNEQFF. The CDR3 region has the DNA TGTGCCAGCGATACTGGACTAGGGGGAACATACAATGAGCAGTTCTTC.

This chain links TRBV6-4 with TRBJ2-1; 7 bases line up with TRBD1. The CDR3 is 12 amino acids. From germline, CDR1 is MRHNA and CDR2 SNTAGT. J gave up 13 bases and V 3 bases, and 6 bases lay outside the gene matches. The DNA of the CDR3 is TGTGCCAGCAGTGATTACAGGGGCATTCAGTTCTTC. Encoded protein: CASSDYRGIQFF.

V usage is TRBV4-1 and J usage is TRBJ2-7; D is perhaps TRBD1 (7 bases). Per the germline V gene, CDR1 is MGHRA and CDR2 is YSYEKL. The CDR3 length is 15 residues. Deletions cut 1 base from V and 6 bases from J, with 16 bases between. CDR3 residues: CASSQVDQQGGEQYF. As DNA, the CDR3 is TGCGCCAGCAGCCAAGTTGATCAGCAGGGGGGCGAGCAGTACTTC.

This clone was counted once. This chain links TRBV7-9 with TRBJ1-1; D gene uncertain. The V gene's germline CDR1 is SEHNR and CDR2 FQNEAQ (reference sequence). This CDR3 has 14 residues. V lost 4 bases and J lost 11, with 20 bases in between. The CDR3 DNA follows: TGTGCCAGCAGCTCCGACCCGTATCCGGAGGGTGCTTTCTTT. Its protein is CASSSDPYPEGAFF.

The V gene is TRBV5-1, the J gene TRBJ2-3; TRBD2 matches at 10 bases. The CDR3 runs to 15 residues. V lost 4 bases and J lost 0; bases outside the gene matches: 2. Per the germline V gene, CDR1 is SGHRS and CDR2 is YFSETQ. This chain's CDR3 is CASSLSGGSTDTQYF. In DNA, the CDR3 is TGCGCCAGCAGCCTTAGCGGGGGGAGCACAGATACGCAGTATTTT.